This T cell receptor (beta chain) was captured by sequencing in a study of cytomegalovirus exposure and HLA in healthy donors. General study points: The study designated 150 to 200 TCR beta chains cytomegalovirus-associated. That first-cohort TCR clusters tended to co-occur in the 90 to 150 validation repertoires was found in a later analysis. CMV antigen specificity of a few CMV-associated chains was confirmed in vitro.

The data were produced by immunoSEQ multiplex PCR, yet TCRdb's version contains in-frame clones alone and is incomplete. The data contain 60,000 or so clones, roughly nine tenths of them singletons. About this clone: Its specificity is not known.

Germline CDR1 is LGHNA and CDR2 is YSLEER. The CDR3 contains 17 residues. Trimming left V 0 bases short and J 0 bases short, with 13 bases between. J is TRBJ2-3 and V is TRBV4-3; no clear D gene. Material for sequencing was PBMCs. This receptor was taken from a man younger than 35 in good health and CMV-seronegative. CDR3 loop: CASSQDPPGASTDTQYF. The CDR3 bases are TGCGCCAGCAGCCAAGATCCCCCAGGTGCTAGCACAGATACGCAGTATTTT.